The rows below give T cell receptor beta chains drawn from one sample of a study of metastatic and nonmetastatic thyroid tumors. From the PCR reads, TCRdb re-called clones with MiXCR. This table holds 15,000 to 20,000 clones, approximately 35% found once. The specimen sequenced was tumor tissue. These receptors all stem from a male donor with papillary thyroid cancer or a benign thyroid nodule (not recorded which). Some clones in this sample may be carry-over from other donors' samples. Both conserved end residues are part of each CDR3. A D gene is named only where the DNA matches it firmly. Only some rows state a clone size, as once, few, many or a class for expanded clones.

J: TRBJ2-3
V: TRBV24-1
D: NA
size: NA
CDR3: CATSDYGGLYATDTQYF
DNA: TGTGCCACCAGTGATTATGGGGGTCTGTATGCTACAGATACGCAGTATTTT

J: TRBJ2-1
V: TRBV5-4
D: NA
size: many
CDR3: CASSPRLPDNEQFF
DNA: TGTGCCAGCAGCCCGCGGCTGCCGGACAATGAGCAGTTCTTC

J: TRBJ1-2
V: TRBV12-3/TRBV12-4
D: TRBD1
size: NA
CDR3: CASSQSQGAYGYTF
DNA: TGTGCCAGCAGCCAATCGCAGGGGGCCTATGGCTACACCTTC

J: TRBJ2-7
V: TRBV27
D: NA
size: few
CDR3: CASSPGKAIGVPQYF
DNA: TGTGCCAGCAGCCCGGGAAAGGCCATAGGGGTACCGCAGTACTTC

J: TRBJ2-2
V: TRBV3-1
D: TRBD2
size: many
CDR3: CASSLLAGWRSGELFF
DNA: TGTGCCAGCAGCCTTTTAGCGGGATGGCGGAGCGGGGAGCTGTTTTTT

J: TRBJ2-1
V: TRBV9
D: NA
size: NA
CDR3: CASSAPESEQFF
DNA: TGTGCCAGCAGCGCCCCAGAGAGTGAGCAGTTCTTC

J: TRBJ1-5
V: TRBV2
D: NA
size: medium-sized
CDR3: CASSSGGNQPQHF
DNA: TGTGCCAGCAGTTCTGGGGGGAATCAGCCCCAGCATTTT

J: TRBJ2-2
V: TRBV6-4
D: NA
size: NA
CDR3: CASSELAWTGELFF
DNA: TGTGCCAGCAGTGAATTGGCGTGGACCGGGGAGCTGTTTTTT

J: TRBJ2-1
V: TRBV5-1
D: TRBD2
size: few
CDR3: CASRPGTSGGPEVGFF
DNA: TGCGCCAGCAGACCCGGGACTAGCGGGGGTCCAGAGGTCGGGTTCTTC

J: TRBJ2-3
V: TRBV6-4
D: TRBD2
size: NA
CDR3: CASSGTIGDTDTQYF
DNA: TGTGCCAGCAGCGGGACTATTGGAGACACAGATACGCAGTATTTT

J: TRBJ1-2
V: TRBV20-1
D: NA
size: NA
CDR3: CSARGFTVLNYGYTF
DNA: TGCAGTGCTAGAGGGTTTACAGTCTTGAACTATGGCTACACCTTC

J: TRBJ1-4
V: TRBV12-3/TRBV12-4
D: NA
size: many
CDR3: CASSFWGAPNEKLFF
DNA: TGTGCCAGCAGTTTCTGGGGGGCCCCTAATGAAAAACTGTTTTTT

J: TRBJ2-1
V: TRBV6-5
D: NA
size: few
CDR3: CASSYTGPRGRNEQFF
DNA: TGTGCCAGCAGTTACACTGGTCCGAGGGGTAGAAATGAGCAGTTCTTC

J: TRBJ2-7
V: TRBV27
D: NA
size: few
CDR3: CASTMAQGYDQYF
DNA: TGTGCCAGCACGATGGCCCAGGGTTACGATCAGTACTTC

J: TRBJ2-3
V: TRBV9
D: TRBD1
size: medium-sized
CDR3: CASSGGQGATDTQYF
DNA: TGTGCCAGCAGCGGGGGACAGGGGGCCACAGATACGCAGTATTTT

J: TRBJ2-2
V: TRBV7-9
D: NA
size: NA
CDR3: CASSPDSAGELFF
DNA: TGTGCCAGCAGCCCTGACTCGGCCGGGGAGCTGTTTTTT

J: TRBJ2-3
V: TRBV19
D: NA
size: many
CDR3: CASSSYLGTDTQYF
DNA: TGTGCCAGTAGTTCCTACTTAGGGACAGATACGCAGTATTTT

J: TRBJ2-7
V: TRBV27
D: TRBD1
size: few
CDR3: CASSLIGQAFSEQYF
DNA: TGTGCCAGCAGTTTAATAGGACAGGCATTTTCCGAGCAGTACTTC